This TCR beta chain is from a study of T cells in Graves' hyperthyroidism and ophthalmopathy. Across the study: Peripheral blood was acquired at first diagnosis, ahead of any therapy whatsoever. Overall study findings and caveats: Researchers found most expanded thyroid clonotypes above 0.001 in blood as well. Ophthalmopathy onset followed model prediction by a median approximately six months.

TCR beta CDR3 sequences were amplified from RNA transcripts. Initially, a first-round RT-PCR of the TCR CDR3 employed the HTBI primer set. Each CDR3 protein is one row after TCRdb ran MiXCR on the multiplex PCR reads. This table holds about 770,000 distinct CDR3 sequences, approximately 18% found once. The V gene lost 0 bases and the J gene lost 0 bases, with 9 bases spanning the gap. Per germline, CDR1 MNHEY and CDR2 SVGAGI. This CDR3 is built from 15 residues. This clonotype was observed at least ten times. Its target is unknown. The clonotype was recovered from a woman aged 45-65 years with Graves' hyperthyroidism that later progressed to Graves' ophthalmopathy. The chain carries TRBV6-5 and TRBJ2-7, with D perhaps TRBD1 (6 bases). The sample was blood. CDR3 coding DNA: TGTGCCAGCAGTTACTCGAGGGACATCTCCTACGAGCAGTACTTC. Its protein product is CASSYSRDISYEQYF.